This passage covers 10 T cell receptor beta chains from one sample sequenced in a study of T cell changes during pregnancy in multiple sclerosis. Produced via immunoSEQ multiplex PCR; TCRdb's table is partial and in-frame only. The sample holds about 55,000 clones, around 89% seen once. This specimen consisted of CD4+ T cells from peripheral blood mononuclear cells, obtained in the first trimester of pregnancy. The receptors come from a female donor with multiple sclerosis, enrolled in a pregnancy study.

The rearrangement links TRBV10-3 to TRBJ2-1; 10 bases match TRBD2. The trim removed 3 bases at V and 4 bases at J, leaving 6 bases unmatched. The CDR3 is made up of 16 amino acids. From germline, CDR1 is ENHRY and CDR2 SYGVKD. For the CDR3, the DNA is TGTGCCATCAGTGAAGGAAGCGGGGGGGGATACAATGAGCAGTTCTTC. Translating it yields CAISEGSGGGYNEQFF.

V and J are TRBV5-1 and TRBJ2-7, with 9 positions matching TRBD1. Trimming at V came to 1 base and at J to 3 bases, leaving 5 bases not matched to a gene. The CDR3 consists of 15 residues. Per the germline V gene, CDR1 is SGHRS and CDR2 is YFSETQ. The CDR3 DNA is TGCGCCAGCAGCTTGAGGACAGGGGATCTCTACGAGCAGTACTTC. It specifies CASSLRTGDLYEQYF.

The J gene is TRBJ2-7, the V gene TRBV27; 9 bases fit TRBD1. The J segment lost 3 bases and the V segment lost 3 bases, leaving 6 bases of the junction unmatched. The CDR3 extends over 15 amino acids. Germline CDR1 is MNHEY and CDR2 is SMNVEV (reference sequence). The CDR3 loop reads CASSFGTGSNYEQYF. CDR3 bases: TGTGCCAGCAGTTTCGGGACAGGGTCTAACTACGAGCAGTACTTC.

The genes are TRBV21-1 and TRBJ2-5; TRBD2, the D gene given by the table, was not confirmed from the DNA. TRBV21-1 is a recognized pseudogene. The CDR3 sequence is 15 residues long. Here the CDR3 reads CASSKESQEEETQYF. For the CDR3, the DNA is TGTGCCAGCAGCAAAGAGAGCCAGGAGGAGGAGACCCAGTACTTC.

The chain recombines TRBV7-9 with TRBJ2-5; no firm D call. Germline CDR1 SEHNR, CDR2 FQNEAQ (reference sequence). The CDR3 totals 14 residues. V lost 4 bases and J 0 bases, leaving 9 bases between the germline ends. CDR3 sequence reads: CASSSQIYQETQYF. CDR3 sequence (DNA): TGTGCCAGCAGCTCTCAGATCTACCAAGAGACCCAGTACTTC.

CDR3: CASSVNGQTYEQYF. The CDR3 DNA is TGTGCCAGCAGCGTAAACGGACAGACCTACGAGCAGTACTTC. The rearrangement uses TRBV9 and TRBJ2-7; possibly TRBD1 for D (6 bases). V dropped 1 base and J dropped 2 bases, with 10 bases sitting between them. This CDR3 has 14 amino acids. Looked up from germline, CDR1 is SGDLS and CDR2 is YYNGEE.

The chain recombines TRBV29-1 with TRBJ2-1; TRBD2 agrees at 12 bases. V shed 7 bases and J 5 bases; nucleotides not matched to a gene: 6. The CDR3 is 14 residues long. Germline V CDR1 and CDR2: SQVTM, ANQGSEA. As DNA, the CDR3 is TGCAGCGCCTCTAGCGGGGGGGCTAACAATGAGCAGTTCTTC. This gives the protein CSASSGGANNEQFF.

V and J are TRBV6-5 and TRBJ1-2, with TRBD1 as a possible D gene (6 bases). This CDR3 contains 12 residues. V was cut by 6 bases and J by 8 bases, with 13 bases left in between. Germline V gene sequence: CDR1 MNHEY, CDR2 SVGAGI. CDR3 coding DNA: TGTGCCAGCAGGACTTCACAGGGAGGCTACACCTTC. Amino acid sequence: CASRTSQGGYTF.

Here the CDR3 DNA reads TGTGCCAGCAGTTTCCGAGCGGGGCTGAACACCGGGGAGCTGTTTTTT. This sequence encodes CASSFRAGLNTGELFF. The chain links TRBV6-5 to TRBJ2-2, with 7 bases fitting TRBD2. V was clipped by 4 bases and J by 1 base; unmatched bases: 6. Germline values: CDR1 MNHEY, CDR2 SVGAGI. This CDR3 is 16 amino acids long.

The chain links TRBV7-9 to TRBJ1-5; 9 positions agree with TRBD1. The CDR3 covers 14 residues. The ends lost 4 bases at V and 4 bases at J; junction bases unmatched: 2. Germline CDR1 is SEHNR and CDR2 is FQNEAQ (reference sequence). CDR3 nucleotide sequence: TGTGCCAGCAGCTCAGGACAGGGGAATCAGCCCCAGCATTTT. Encoded protein: CASSSGQGNQPQHF.